These 24 T cell receptor beta chains were sequenced from one sample in a study of blood T cell repertoires in COVID-19. The table came from immunoSEQ multiplex PCR; TCRdb's copy has only in-frame clones and leaves some out. The data contain roughly 75,000 clones, roughly 70% of them singletons. The sequencing input was peripheral blood. The receptors shown here come from a human donor with acute or convalescent COVID-19. The donor label of this sample is uncertain.

The rearrangement uses TRBV5-1 and TRBJ2-2; tentative D call: TRBD2 (6 bases). With 6 bases removed from V and 2 bases from J, the gap between germline ends came to 11 bases. The length of the CDR3 is 14 residues. Germline CDR1 is SGHRS and CDR2 is YFSETQ. Here the CDR3 reads CASNPGTNTGELFF. CDR3 nucleotides: TGCGCCAGCAACCCAGGGACTAACACCGGGGAGCTGTTTTTT.

The CDR3 coding sequence is TGTGCCAGCAGCCTCTTGGGCAGGGGGATAGAGACCCAGTACTTC. This gives the protein CASSLLGRGIETQYF. The chain is built from TRBV7-2 and TRBJ2-5; 7 bases are shared with TRBD1. CDR3 length: 15 amino acids. The germline gives CDR1 SGHTA, CDR2 FQGNSA. The V segment lost 5 bases and the J segment 4 bases; nucleotides outside the gene matches: 10.

The rearrangement uses TRBV28 and TRBJ2-1; no clear D gene. The germline V gene has CDR1 MDHEN and CDR2 SYDVKM. The CDR3 is 14 amino acids. Deletions cut 7 bases from V and 4 bases from J, with 14 bases between. DNA of the CDR3: TGTGCCAGCACTTTTCGGAGACTGTACAATGAGCAGTTCTTC. This sequence encodes CASTFRRLYNEQFF.

The chain uses TRBV5-1 and TRBJ1-4, with D hard to call. With 4 bases removed from V and 5 bases from J, the gap between germline ends came to 18 bases. The CDR3 loop spans 16 amino acids. Germline-derived CDR1 and CDR2 are SGHRS and YFSETQ. This CDR3 is CASSPQPVDGNEKLFF. The CDR3 DNA reads as TGCGCCAGCAGCCCCCAGCCGGTAGACGGGAATGAAAAACTGTTTTTT.

This chain uses TRBV5-6 with TRBJ2-2, with TRBD2 matching 16 bases. Germline V gives CDR1 SGHDT, CDR2 YYEEEE. Trimming took 4 bases from V and 4 from J; bases not matched to a gene: 7. The CDR3 runs to 18 residues. The CDR3 DNA reads as TGTGCCAGCAGCCCACCGGGACTAGCGGGGGGGATCACCGGGGAGCTGTTTTTT. The encoded protein is CASSPPGLAGGITGELFF.

This chain joins TRBV5-1 and TRBJ1-1, with TRBD1 matching 10 bases. Germline V gives CDR1 SGHRS, CDR2 YFSETQ. V was clipped by 0 bases and J by 7 bases; unmatched bases: 3. The CDR3 totals 14 residues. The CDR3 sequence is CASSLVRTGGEAFF. The CDR3 DNA reads TGCGCCAGCAGCTTGGTTCGGACAGGGGGTGAAGCTTTCTTT.

V is TRBV11-3 and J is TRBJ1-1, with D possibly TRBD1 on 5 matching bases. Germline V CDR1 and CDR2: SGHNT, YENEEA. The CDR3 loop spans 12 amino acids. Trimming cost V 5 bases and J 6 bases, with 10 bases left between them. CDR3 sequence: CASSLKGAEAFF. CDR3 DNA sequence: TGTGCCAGCAGCCTCAAAGGGGCTGAAGCTTTCTTT.

This clone was counted only a few times. The rearrangement links TRBV7-2 to TRBJ1-2; tentatively, D is TRBD1 (5 bases). Between the trimmed V and J ends, which lost 5 bases and 0 bases, there was a span of 16 bases. The CDR3 spans 16 residues. The germline V gene encodes CDR1 SGHTA and CDR2 FQGNSA. The CDR3 spells CASSLRLGGSNYGYTF. The CDR3 nucleotides read TGTGCCAGCAGCCTACGCTTGGGGGGTTCTAACTATGGCTACACCTTC.

The V gene is TRBV24-1, the J gene TRBJ1-2, with 7 bases aligning to TRBD1. CDR3 size: 15 residues. Germline CDR1 is KGHDR and CDR2 is SFDVKD. The V gene end was trimmed by 4 bases and the J gene end by 7 bases; junction bases not matched to a gene: 11. This chain's CDR3 is CATSDPSAGGPGYTF. CDR3 nucleotides: TGTGCCACCAGTGACCCCTCTGCAGGGGGACCTGGCTACACCTTC.

J is TRBJ1-4 and V is TRBV10-3; D perhaps matches TRBD1 (6 bases). Trimming took 0 bases from V and 8 from J, leaving 10 bases between them. The CDR3 has 14 amino acids. The V gene's germline CDR1 is ENHRY and CDR2 SYGVKD. The CDR3 nucleotides are TGTGCCATCAGTGAGTCAGGCAGGGGAGAAAAACTGTTTTTT. It yields the protein CAISESGRGEKLFF.

The chain combines TRBV6-4 with TRBJ1-6; D remains unclear. The V and J ends lost 9 bases and 0 bases respectively, with 21 bases between them. Germline V CDR1 and CDR2: MRHNA, SNTAGT. The CDR3 consists of 18 residues. This CDR3 is CARRVGRTESSYNSPLHF. In nucleotides, the CDR3 is TGTGCCAGGAGGGTCGGTCGTACGGAGAGCTCCTATAATTCACCCCTCCACTTT.

V and J are TRBV4-3 and TRBJ2-7; 7 nucleotides match TRBD2. With V trimmed by 1 base and J by 3 bases, 6 bases remained unmatched. This CDR3 comprises 15 residues. In germline, CDR1 is LGHNA, CDR2 YSLEER. The CDR3 DNA sequence: TGCGCCAGCAGCCAAGCGGGAGGCGGGAGCTACGAGCAGTACTTC. It translates to CASSQAGGGSYEQYF.

V gene TRBV5-1 combines with J gene TRBJ2-1; 13 nucleotides line up with TRBD2. The junction had 4 bases not matched to a gene; V was cut back by 4 bases and J by 6 bases. Germline V gene lookup returns CDR1 SGHRS and CDR2 YFSETQ. The length of the CDR3 is 15 residues. The CDR3 sequence: CASSGTSGRANEQFF. The CDR3, as DNA: TGCGCCAGCAGCGGAACTAGCGGGAGGGCCAATGAGCAGTTCTTC.

This clone has a handful of counts. The chain uses TRBV5-1 and TRBJ2-2; TRBD2 aligns across 9 bases. Germline V gene lookup returns CDR1 SGHRS and CDR2 YFSETQ. The CDR3 is 16 amino acids. Trimming cost V 0 bases and J 4 bases; bases outside gene matches: 4. CDR3 in DNA: TGCGCCAGCAGCTTGGAGGCTAGCGGGGCCACCGGGGAGCTGTTTTTT. Amino acid sequence: CASSLEASGATGELFF. Drawing the rest from reference TRBV5-1 and TRBJ2-2, the complete variable domain is KAGVTQTPRYLIKTRGQQVTLSCSPISGHRSVSWYQQTPGQGLQFLFEYFSETQRNKGNFPGRFSGRQFSNSRSEMNVSTLELGDSALYLCASSLEASGATGELFFGEGSRLTVL.

This clone has only a few counts. The chain combines TRBV7-9 with TRBJ1-2; D is unresolved. The CDR3 extends over 12 amino acids. Germline V gene data show CDR1 as SEHNR and CDR2 as FQNEAQ (reference sequence). Deletions cut 4 bases from V and 4 bases from J, with 7 bases between. CDR3 bases: TGTGCCAGCAGCTATGAGGGCTATGGCTACACCTTC. Protein sequence: CASSYEGYGYTF. The complete variable domain, with remaining parts taken from reference TRBV7-9 and TRBJ1-2, reads DTGVSQNPRHKITKRGQNVTFRCDPISEHNRLYWYRQTLGQGPEFLTYFQNEAQLEKSRLLSDRFSAERPKGSFSTLEIQRTEQGDSAMYLCASSYEGYGYTFGSGTRLTVV.

The J gene is TRBJ2-1, the V gene TRBV21-1; TRBD2, the table's D call, was not compared with the DNA. TRBV21-1 is a pseudogene. The CDR3 has 14 residues. Here the CDR3 reads CASSKGRESGEQFF. The CDR3 nucleotides are TGTGCCAGCAGCAAGGGGCGGGAGAGCGGTGAGCAGTTCTTC.

The rearrangement links TRBV2 to TRBJ2-7, with 9 positions matching TRBD1. V trimming: 7 bases; J trimming: 3 bases; junction bases outside the gene matches: 4. Germline CDR1 and CDR2: SNHLY and FYNNEI. CDR3 size: 13 residues. Here the CDR3 reads CASTRQGGYEQYV. For the CDR3, the DNA is TGTGCCAGCACTCGACAGGGGGGCTACGAGCAGTACGTC.

V and J are TRBV19 and TRBJ1-1, with 11 bases fitting TRBD1. V dropped 7 bases and J dropped 4; count of bases not matched to a gene: 14. The germline V gene has CDR1 LNHDA and CDR2 SQIVND (reference sequence). There are 17 residues in the CDR3. CDR3 DNA: TGTGCCAGTACCCAGCGGACAGGGGGCGCCAGGGTCACTGAAGCTTTCTTT. It encodes CASTQRTGGARVTEAFF.

A few counts support this clone. V and J are TRBV7-2 and TRBJ1-2; 7 bases are shared with TRBD1. The CDR3 loop spans 13 amino acids. CDR1 is SGHTA and CDR2 is FQGNSA in the germline V gene. V lost 4 bases to trimming and J lost 8 bases; unmatched junction nucleotides: 7. The CDR3 protein is CASSSDRALGYTF. The CDR3, as DNA: TGTGCCAGCAGCTCCGACAGGGCTCTCGGCTACACCTTC. Together with reference TRBV7-2 and TRBJ1-2, the CDR3 gives the full variable domain: GAGVSQSPSNKVTEKGKDVELRCDPISGHTALYWYRQSLGQGLEFLIYFQGNSAPDKSGLPSDRFSAERTGGSVSTLTIQRTQQEDSAVYLCASSSDRALGYTFGSGTRLTVV.

J is TRBJ1-5 and V is TRBV7-8; possibly TRBD1 for D (5 bases). Trimming stripped 1 base from V and 7 bases from J, with 11 bases between. Germline-derived CDR1 and CDR2 are SGHVS and FQNEAQ. The CDR3 extends over 14 amino acids. The CDR3 here is CASSLETTVQPQHF. Written as DNA, the CDR3 is TGTGCCAGCAGCTTAGAGACGACAGTACAGCCCCAGCATTTT.

This clone was counted between two and nine times. The V and J genes are TRBV28 and TRBJ2-7; 12 bases are shared with TRBD2. The germline gives CDR1 MDHEN, CDR2 SYDVKM. The V and J ends lost 7 bases and 2 bases, in that order; junction bases with no gene match: 3. The CDR3 runs to 14 residues. The CDR3 DNA reads TGTGCCAGCACCGGACTAGCGGGGCCCTACGAGCAGTACTTC. This translates into CASTGLAGPYEQYF.

This clone was found once. The rearrangement uses TRBV28 and TRBJ2-1, with D unresolved. The germline CDR1 and CDR2 sequences are MDHEN and SYDVKM. The length of the CDR3 is 12 residues. With 3 bases removed from V and 13 bases from J, the gap between germline ends came to 13 bases. The CDR3 loop reads CASSFSAKRQFF. The CDR3 DNA is TGTGCCAGCAGTTTCTCGGCCAAGCGTCAGTTCTTC.

The genes are TRBV5-1 and TRBJ2-3; a weak D match, TRBD2 (5 bases). The CDR3 runs to 14 residues. The V gene's germline CDR1 is SGHRS and CDR2 YFSETQ. V was clipped by 4 bases and J by 2 bases, with 11 bases between them. The CDR3 is CASSPSGYTDTQYF. CDR3 nucleotides: TGCGCCAGCAGCCCCAGCGGTTACACAGATACGCAGTATTTT. Full variable domain (outside the CDR3, taken from reference TRBV5-1 and TRBJ2-3): KAGVTQTPRYLIKTRGQQVTLSCSPISGHRSVSWYQQTPGQGLQFLFEYFSETQRNKGNFPGRFSGRQFSNSRSEMNVSTLELGDSALYLCASSPSGYTDTQYFGPGTRLTVL.

The genes are TRBV19 and TRBJ2-6; 7 bases agree with TRBD1. Germline-derived CDR1 and CDR2 are LNHDA and SQIVND (reference sequence). The CDR3 runs to 15 residues. Trimming at V came to 4 bases and at J to 2 bases, leaving 2 bases not matched to a gene. The CDR3 DNA follows: TGTGCCAGTAGTACCACAGGGGCTGGGGCCAACGTCCTGACTTTC. Residues: CASSTTGAGANVLTF.